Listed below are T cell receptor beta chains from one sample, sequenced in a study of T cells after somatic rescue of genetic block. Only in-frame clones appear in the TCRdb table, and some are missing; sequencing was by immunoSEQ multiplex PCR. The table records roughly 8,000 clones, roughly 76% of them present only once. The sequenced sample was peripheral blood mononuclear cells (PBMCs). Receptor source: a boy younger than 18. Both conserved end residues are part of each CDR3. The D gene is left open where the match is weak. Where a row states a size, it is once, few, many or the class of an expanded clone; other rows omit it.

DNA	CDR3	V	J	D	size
TGTGCCAGTACCCTTGGGGATCAGCCCCAGCATTTT	CASTLGDQPQHF	TRBV19	TRBJ1-5	-	-
TGTGCCAGCAGTTCCGGGACAGGCTACGAGCAGTACTTC	CASSSGTGYEQYF	TRBV27	TRBJ2-7	TRBD1	-
TGCGCCAGCAGCCTTGACAGGGGGCTACCGAACACTGAAGCTTTCTTT	CASSLDRGLPNTEAFF	TRBV5-1	TRBJ1-1	TRBD1	-
TGTGCCAGCTCCTCCACGGGGACAGGGGAGCTGTTTTTT	CASSSTGTGELFF	TRBV18	TRBJ2-2	-	once
TGCGCCAGCAGTTTGGACGGGTTTGTGCCCCAGCATTTT	CASSLDGFVPQHF	TRBV10-1	TRBJ1-5	-	-
TGTGCCAGCAGTGAATTTGGGAGGGGATACAATGAGCAGTTCTTC	CASSEFGRGYNEQFF	TRBV2	TRBJ2-1	TRBD2	-
TGCGCCAGCAGCCAAGGACGGACTAGCGGGCACAATGAGCAGTTCTTC	CASSQGRTSGHNEQFF	TRBV4-3	TRBJ2-1	TRBD2	-
TGTGCCAGCAGTGAATCAGGGCCCACCCCCTTGAACACTGAAGCTTTCTTT	CASSESGPTPLNTEAFF	TRBV2	TRBJ1-1	-	-
TGTGCCACTGGGACTATCTACGAGCAGTACTTC	CATGTIYEQYF	TRBV19	TRBJ2-7	TRBD2	-
TGTGCCAGCAGCTTACCCCAGGACCCTTTAGAGACCCAGTACTTC	CASSLPQDPLETQYF	TRBV7-9	TRBJ2-5	-	-
TGTGCCAGCAGTTATGCAGATACGCAGTATTTT	CASSYADTQYF	TRBV7-9	TRBJ2-3	-	once
TGTGCCAGCAGCCAGGCGTATTGGGGGATTAATGAAAAACTGTTTTTT	CASSQAYWGINEKLFF	TRBV14	TRBJ1-4	-	-
TGTGCCACCAGCAGAGATCGTGGAGGTGGAGAGACCCAGTACTTC	CATSRDRGGGETQYF	TRBV15	TRBJ2-5	-	-
TGTGCCAGCAGCCGGACTAGCGGGGGGGCAAACACCGGGGAGCTGTTTTTT	CASSRTSGGANTGELFF	TRBV4-2	TRBJ2-2	TRBD2	-
TGTGCCAGCAGCTCCGGGGCGGTCAGCTCCTACAATGAGCAGTTCTTC	CASSSGAVSSYNEQFF	TRBV9	TRBJ2-1	-	-
TGTGCCAGCAGTTCACAGGGCGGTGCTTTCTTT	CASSSQGGAFF	TRBV28	TRBJ1-1	-	-
TGTGCCAGCAGTCTCTCTGGAAACACCATATATTTT	CASSLSGNTIYF	TRBV28	TRBJ1-3	-	-
TGTGCCAGCAGTGGGACGGTCTCCTACAATGAGCAGTTCTTC	CASSGTVSYNEQFF	TRBV2	TRBJ2-1	-	-
TGCGCCAGCAGGCCGAATGGGGACGATGAAAAACTGTTTTTT	CASRPNGDDEKLFF	TRBV4-1	TRBJ1-4	-	-
TGTGCCAGCAGCCAAGTCTTGGGCGAGCAGTACTTC	CASSQVLGEQYF	TRBV4-2	TRBJ2-7	-	-